The present TCR beta chain was sequenced within a study of T-cell reconstitution after alpha-beta-depleted transplantation in children. Overall study results and limits: A year post-transplant, T-cell counts and diversity derived mostly from newly produced T cells.

Unique molecular identifiers were used in preparing the TCRbeta library. TCRdb called the PCR reads again in MiXCR, with one record for every CDR3 protein. The sample carries about 600,000 distinct CDR3 sequences, 23% recorded once. Germline V CDR1 and CDR2: SQVTM, ANQGSEA. Trimming removed 5 bases from V and 2 bases from J, with 10 bases in between. This CDR3 has 13 residues. This clonotype occurred a few times. Its antigen remains unidentified. This specimen was PBMCs, mostly from graft donor cells, taken 360 days after TCRalphabeta/CD19-depleted stem cell transplant. The chain is built from TRBV29-1 and TRBJ2-1; D uncertain. The origin of this receptor is a boy under two years old who had a stem cell transplant for acute myeloid leukemia, so the T cells may come from the graft donor. CDR3 amino acids: CSVFGGAYNEQFF. As DNA, the CDR3 is TGCAGCGTTTTTGGTGGAGCCTACAATGAGCAGTTCTTC.